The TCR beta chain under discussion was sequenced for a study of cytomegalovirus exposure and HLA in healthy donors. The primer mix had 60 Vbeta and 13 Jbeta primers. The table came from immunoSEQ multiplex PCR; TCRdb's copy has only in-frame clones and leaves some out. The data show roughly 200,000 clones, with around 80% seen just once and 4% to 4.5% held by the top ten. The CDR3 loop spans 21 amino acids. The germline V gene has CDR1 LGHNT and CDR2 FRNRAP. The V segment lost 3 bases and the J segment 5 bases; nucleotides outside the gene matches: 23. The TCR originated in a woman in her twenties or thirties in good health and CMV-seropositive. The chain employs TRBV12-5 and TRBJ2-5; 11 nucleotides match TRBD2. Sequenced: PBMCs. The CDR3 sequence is CASGFRSGLAGGRGLKETQYF. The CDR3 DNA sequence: TGTGCTAGTGGTTTTCGCTCGGGATTAGCGGGAGGGCGAGGTCTTAAGGAGACCCAGTACTTC.